Each of the 28 T cell receptor beta chains below was sequenced from the same sample in a study of metastatic and nonmetastatic thyroid tumors. Prior to thyroid surgery, none of the patients had received any treatment. TCRdb reprocessed the PCR reads using MiXCR. Of 70,000 or so clones listed, 13% to 15% are singletons. The sample taken for sequencing was blood. These receptors originate from a male donor with papillary thyroid cancer or a benign thyroid nodule (not recorded which). Some clones in this sample may be carry-over from other donors' samples.

This clone is large in the sample. The chain links TRBV11-3 to TRBJ1-2; D gene ambiguous. This CDR3 has 12 residues. The germline V gene encodes CDR1 SGHNT and CDR2 YENEEA. Trimming stripped 5 bases from V and 6 bases from J, with 10 bases between. The DNA of the CDR3 is TGTGCCAGCAGCACTCGGCCCAATGGCTACACCTTC. It is translated as CASSTRPNGYTF.

This clone was seen a few times. A much larger clone sits a single nucleotide away, making a read error possible. The chain combines TRBV6-2 or TRBV6-3 with TRBJ1-1; TRBD1 might be the D (5 bases). The germline gives CDR1 MNHEY, CDR2 SVGEGT. The V end was cut by 8 bases, the J end by 13 bases, with 17 bases between. The CDR3 sequence is 11 residues long. The CDR3 reads CASGAGFVDFF. The CDR3 DNA is TGTGCCAGCGGCGCAGGGTTCGTCGATTTCTTT.

This clone was detected many times. This chain connects TRBV14 to TRBJ1-1; TRBD1 agrees at 8 bases. Per the germline V gene, CDR1 is SGHDN and CDR2 is FVKESK. V lost 6 bases and J lost 1; bases outside the gene matches: 4. The CDR3 has 14 amino acids. CDR3 sequence (DNA): TGTGCCAGCAGGAGGACAGGGTGGAACACTGAAGCTTTCTTT. It codes for CASRRTGWNTEAFF.

This chain joins TRBV9 and TRBJ1-2; maybe TRBD1 (5 bases). V shed 0 bases and J shed 2 bases, with 8 bases lying between them. The length of the CDR3 is 14 residues. Looked up from germline, CDR1 is SGDLS and CDR2 is YYNGEE. The CDR3 here is CASSVGDLNYGYTF. CDR3 sequence (DNA): TGTGCCAGCAGCGTAGGGGACCTCAACTATGGCTACACCTTC.

This clone was counted at least ten times. The chain has TRBV7-9 and TRBJ2-5; TRBD2 aligns across 9 bases. Per germline, CDR1 SEHNR and CDR2 FQNEAQ (reference sequence). Unmatched junction bases numbered 17, after V lost 2 bases and J lost 4 bases. This CDR3 comprises 19 residues. The CDR3 spells CASSLTPGREGVSGETQYF. CDR3 bases: TGTGCCAGCAGCTTAACCCCTGGGCGGGAGGGCGTCTCAGGAGAGACCCAGTACTTC.

The table lists this clone with many counts. The CDR3 nucleotides are TGTGCCAGCAGTACAGGCTCCTACGAGCAGTACGTC. It translates to CASSTGSYEQYV. V usage is TRBV7-9 and J usage is TRBJ2-7; TRBD1 is a possible D gene (5 bases). This CDR3 comprises 12 residues. The germline V and J ends were trimmed by 6 bases and 0 bases, with 6 bases remaining between them. Germline V gene sequence: CDR1 SEHNR, CDR2 FQNEAQ (reference sequence).

This clone was recorded at least ten times. The J gene is TRBJ2-3, the V gene TRBV20-1, with D possibly matching TRBD2 (6 bases). In germline, CDR1 is DFQATT, CDR2 SNEGSKA (reference sequence). Trimming took off 0 bases at V and 2 bases at J, with 18 bases between the two ends. The CDR3 is 17 residues long. The CDR3 protein is CSARDSAPSVYTDTQYF. The CDR3 nucleotides are TGCAGTGCTAGAGATAGTGCCCCTAGCGTCTACACAGATACGCAGTATTTT.

This clone showed up many times. The chain joins TRBV27 to TRBJ2-1; 9 bases fit TRBD2. Germline lookup yields CDR1 MNHEY and CDR2 SMNVEV (reference sequence). V lost 2 bases and J lost 2; bases outside the gene matches: 1. The length of the CDR3 is 15 residues. The CDR3 here is CASSLASGAYNEQFF. CDR3 nucleotides: TGTGCCAGCAGTTTAGCTAGCGGGGCCTACAATGAGCAGTTCTTC.

This clone was detected many times. This chain uses TRBV20-1 with TRBJ2-3; the match to TRBD2 covers 10 bases. The V gene end was trimmed by 6 bases and the J gene end by 1 base; junction bases not matched to a gene: 16. The CDR3 sequence is 18 residues long. Germline V gives CDR1 DFQATT, CDR2 SNEGSKA (reference sequence). DNA for the CDR3: TGCAGTGCCCAAGCAGCGGGAGGGCGTTTCTCTGGCACAGATACGCAGTATTTT. This sequence encodes CSAQAAGGRFSGTDTQYF.

This clone was observed many times. Other DNA variants within this sample encode the same CDR3. V is TRBV20-1 and J is TRBJ2-3; D may be TRBD2 (6 bases). The CDR3 runs 14 residues. The germline CDR1 and CDR2 sequences are DFQATT and SNEGSKA (reference sequence). Trimming took 0 bases from V and 1 from J, leaving 8 bases between them. DNA of the CDR3: TGCAGTGCTAGAGATCCGGGGGGCACAGATACGCAGTATTTT. It encodes CSARDPGGTDTQYF.

This clone was recorded at least ten times. The chain couples TRBV13 to TRBJ2-2, with a possible D match to TRBD1 (6 bases). The length of the CDR3 is 16 residues. The ends were cut back, 0 bases at V and 1 base at J, with 9 bases in the middle. Germline V gene data show CDR1 as PRHDT and CDR2 as FYEKMQ (reference sequence). The CDR3 spells CASSLGARGNTGELFF. The CDR3 DNA sequence: TGTGCCAGCAGCTTAGGGGCCAGGGGGAACACCGGGGAGCTGTTTTTT.

This clone was counted ten times or more. This chain uses TRBV18 with TRBJ2-1; D remains unclear. The CDR3 extends over 11 amino acids. CDR1 KGHSH and CDR2 LQKENI come from the germline V gene. V lost 1 base and J lost 5, with 0 bases in between. Here the CDR3 DNA reads TGTGCCAGCTCACCACACAATGAGCAGTTCTTC. Its protein is CASSPHNEQFF.

This clone was picked up many times. The chain uses TRBV27 and TRBJ1-2; perhaps TRBD1 as D (6 bases). The CDR3 is 15 residues long. Germline assignment: CDR1 MNHEY and CDR2 SMNVEV (reference sequence). V was cut by 8 bases and J by 4 bases, with 20 bases left in between. CDR3 DNA: TGTGCCAGCGCATACTCAGGGGCCCCGGCCTATGGCTACACCTTC. Its protein product is CASAYSGAPAYGYTF.

The genes are TRBV27 and TRBJ1-2; TRBD1 matches 8 bases. The CDR3 extends over 16 amino acids. Germline trimming cut 7 bases from V and 4 bases from J; bases unmatched to any gene: 14. Germline CDR1 reads MNHEY; CDR2 reads SMNVEV (reference sequence). CDR3 bases: TGTGCCAGCAACCCCAGCGTAGGACAGGGTACCTATGGCTACACCTTC. This translates into CASNPSVGQGTYGYTF.

The sample holds many counts of this clone. The chain couples TRBV5-1 to TRBJ1-3; possible D gene TRBD1, 5 bases. V lost 0 bases and J 0 bases, leaving 7 bases between the germline ends. The germline gives CDR1 SGHRS, CDR2 YFSETQ. The CDR3 is 15 amino acids. The CDR3 protein is CASSLDRSSGNTIYF. In DNA, the CDR3 is TGCGCCAGCAGCTTGGACAGGAGCTCTGGAAACACCATATATTTT.

This clone was detected many times. The chain couples TRBV28 to TRBJ1-4, with D possibly TRBD1 on 5 matching bases. Between the trimmed V and J ends, which lost 8 bases and 8 bases, there was a span of 24 bases. The CDR3 loop spans 16 amino acids. From germline, CDR1 is MDHEN and CDR2 SYDVKM. The CDR3 DNA follows: TGTGCCAGCTCCAGTTGGGGCAGACAAAATGGGGAAAAACTGTTTTTT. It codes for CASSSWGRQNGEKLFF. Full variable domain (missing parts from reference TRBV28 and TRBJ1-4): DVKVTQSSRYLVKRTGEKVFLECVQDMDHENMFWYRQDPGLGLRLIYFSYDVKMKEKGDIPEGYSVSREKKERFSLILESASTNQTSMYLCASSSWGRQNGEKLFFGSGTQLSVL.

Worth noting for this clone: The conserved final phenylalanine or tryptophan is absent from the CDR3, which likely points to a read error. The V and J genes are TRBV5-6 and TRBJ2-1; D gene unclear. Germline V gene lookup returns CDR1 SGHDT and CDR2 YYEEEE. The CDR3 spans 11 residues. The ends were cut back, 4 bases at V and 3 bases at J, with 2 bases in the middle. The CDR3: CASSLYNEQFL. CDR3 nucleotides: TGTGCCAGCAGCCTCTACAATGAGCAGTTCCTC.

This clone has just a few counts. A junction boundary mismatches the germline segment, possibly from a read error. The V gene is TRBV12-3 or TRBV12-4, the J gene TRBJ1-1; D gene uncertain. This CDR3 is built from 12 residues. The CDR3 DNA reads TGTGCCTGCAGTCACACAGTCACTGAAGCTTTCTTT. Translation: CACSHTVTEAFF.

The rearrangement uses TRBV2 and TRBJ1-2; D not certain. Germline V gives CDR1 SNHLY, CDR2 FYNNEI. Trimming took 3 bases from V and 3 from J, leaving 8 bases between them. The CDR3 has 13 amino acids. CDR3 nucleotide sequence: TGTGCCAGCAGTGACGAGGAGGACTATGGCTACACCTTC. This sequence encodes CASSDEEDYGYTF.

This clone was seen at least ten times. In DNA, the CDR3 is TGTGCCAGCGGGGGGGGGACTACTGGGGCCAACGTCCTGACTTTC. Its protein product is CASGGGTTGANVLTF. The genes are TRBV2 and TRBJ2-6, with TRBD2 matching 7 bases. The CDR3 is 15 residues long. V dropped 8 bases and J dropped 2; count of bases not matched to a gene: 6. Germline lookup yields CDR1 SNHLY and CDR2 FYNNEI.

This clone is labeled as medium-sized. The chain recombines TRBV7-9 with TRBJ1-2; D gene uncertain. The V gene's germline CDR1 is SEHNR and CDR2 FQNEAQ (reference sequence). CDR3 length: 14 amino acids. V was shortened by 2 bases and J by 0 bases, with 7 bases between the two germline ends. CDR3 DNA: TGTGCCAGCAGCTTAACCGCTACTAACTATGGCTACACCTTC. It encodes CASSLTATNYGYTF.

This clone was observed at least ten times. The chain is built from TRBV5-1 and TRBJ1-1; maybe TRBD1 (5 bases). This CDR3 spans 17 amino acids. The germline V gene encodes CDR1 SGHRS and CDR2 YFSETQ. V was trimmed by 0 bases and J by 1 base, leaving 16 bases between them. CDR3 region: CASSLVIGAGPNTEAFF. The CDR3 DNA reads as TGCGCCAGCAGCTTGGTAATAGGGGCCGGACCGAACACTGAAGCTTTCTTT.

This clone was observed many times. J is TRBJ2-3 and V is TRBV27; D call uncertain. The V and J ends lost 7 bases and 6 bases respectively, with 14 bases between them. Germline values: CDR1 MNHEY, CDR2 SMNVEV (reference sequence). The CDR3 has 13 amino acids. The CDR3 loop is CASTLTLSDTQYF. The CDR3 bases are TGTGCCAGCACCCTAACCCTTTCTGATACGCAGTATTTT.

This clone was seen ten or more times. Other DNA sequences from this sample encode an identical CDR3 as well. The V and J genes are TRBV3-1 and TRBJ2-2; 7 bases align to TRBD1. Germline lookup yields CDR1 LGHDT and CDR2 YNNKEL (reference sequence). The CDR3 covers 15 residues. Trimming removed 3 bases from V and 6 bases from J; junction bases left unmatched: 7. The chain's CDR3 is CASSQMTGWAGELFF. In nucleotides, the CDR3 is TGTGCCAGCAGCCAGATGACAGGGTGGGCCGGGGAGCTGTTTTTT.

The rearrangement links TRBV27 to TRBJ2-7, with D unresolved. V was cut by 4 bases and J by 6 bases, with 13 bases left in between. The germline CDR1 and CDR2 sequences are MNHEY and SMNVEV (reference sequence). The CDR3 runs 13 residues. The CDR3 spells CASSYSRTFEQYF. Here the CDR3 DNA reads TGTGCCAGCAGTTATAGTCGCACCTTCGAGCAGTACTTC.

The V and J genes are TRBV2 and TRBJ2-7; D call uncertain. Trimming took off 1 base at V and 0 bases at J, with 10 bases between the two ends. There are 15 residues in the CDR3. CDR1 is SNHLY and CDR2 is FYNNEI in the germline V gene. CDR3 loop: CASSEEGFSSYEQYF. Written as DNA, the CDR3 is TGTGCCAGCAGTGAAGAGGGATTCTCCTCCTACGAGCAGTACTTC.

The V call is TRBV10-3, the J call TRBJ2-1; TRBD2 is a possible D gene (6 bases). Deletions cut 3 bases from V and 9 bases from J, with 27 bases between. The CDR3 length is 18 residues. Germline loops: CDR1 ENHRY, CDR2 SYGVKD. The CDR3 spells CAISDSISPGGVRGEQFF. As DNA, the CDR3 is TGTGCCATCAGTGATTCCATATCACCCGGGGGTGTACGCGGTGAGCAGTTCTTC.

The table lists this clone with many counts. The chain employs TRBV27 and TRBJ2-3; 9 nucleotides match TRBD2. The CDR3 has 17 residues. CDR1 MNHEY and CDR2 SMNVEV come from the germline V gene (reference sequence). With V trimmed by 1 base and J by 1 base, 6 bases remained unmatched. The chain's CDR3 is CASSLLVAGAGTDTQYF. Here the CDR3 DNA reads TGTGCCAGCAGTTTATTGGTAGCGGGAGCCGGCACAGATACGCAGTATTTT.